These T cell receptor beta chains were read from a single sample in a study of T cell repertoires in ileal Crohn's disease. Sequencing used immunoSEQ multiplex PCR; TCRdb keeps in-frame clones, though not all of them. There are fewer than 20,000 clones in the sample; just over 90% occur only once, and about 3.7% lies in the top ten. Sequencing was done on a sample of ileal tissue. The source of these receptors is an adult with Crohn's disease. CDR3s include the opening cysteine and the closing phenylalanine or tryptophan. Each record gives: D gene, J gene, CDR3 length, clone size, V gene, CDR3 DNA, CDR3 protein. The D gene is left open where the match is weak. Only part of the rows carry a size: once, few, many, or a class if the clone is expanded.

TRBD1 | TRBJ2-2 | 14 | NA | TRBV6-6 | TGTGCCAGCAGTTTCGACAGGGTGAGCGGGGAGCTGTTTTTT | CASSFDRVSGELFF
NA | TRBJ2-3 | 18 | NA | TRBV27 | TGTGCCAGCAGCGACCGGGGCCAGGGGAAAGGAAGCACAGATACGCAGTATTTT | CASSDRGQGKGSTDTQYF
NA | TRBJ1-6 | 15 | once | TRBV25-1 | TGTGCCAGCAGTGAATATGACTCAACACATTCACCCCTCCACTTT | CASSEYDSTHSPLHF
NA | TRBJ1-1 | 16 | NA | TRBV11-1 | TGTGCCAGCAGCTTAGTGGCATGGGCAGGGAACACTGAAGCTTTCTTT | CASSLVAWAGNTEAFF
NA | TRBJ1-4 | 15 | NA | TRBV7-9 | TGTGCCAGCAGCGGGGGGATCCCCTCTAATGAAAAACTGTTTTTT | CASSGGIPSNEKLFF
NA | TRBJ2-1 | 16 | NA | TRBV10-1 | TGCGCCAGCAGTGACAATGGCGGAGGCTCCTACAATGAGCAGTTCTTC | CASSDNGGGSYNEQFF
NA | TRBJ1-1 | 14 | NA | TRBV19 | TGTGCCAGTAGTATTCCAGGGGCGAACACTGAAGCTTTCTTT | CASSIPGANTEAFF
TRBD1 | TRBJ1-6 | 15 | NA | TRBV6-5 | TGTGCCAGCAGACGGGACAGGGGAGGCAATTCACCCCTCCACTTT | CASRRDRGGNSPLHF
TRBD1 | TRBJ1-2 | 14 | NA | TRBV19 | TGTGCCAGTAGTGTGGACAGGATCTCTTATGGCTACACCTTC | CASSVDRISYGYTF
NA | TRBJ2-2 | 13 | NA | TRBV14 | TGTGCCAGCAGTAGTCAGAACACCGGGGAGCTGTTTTTT | CASSSQNTGELFF